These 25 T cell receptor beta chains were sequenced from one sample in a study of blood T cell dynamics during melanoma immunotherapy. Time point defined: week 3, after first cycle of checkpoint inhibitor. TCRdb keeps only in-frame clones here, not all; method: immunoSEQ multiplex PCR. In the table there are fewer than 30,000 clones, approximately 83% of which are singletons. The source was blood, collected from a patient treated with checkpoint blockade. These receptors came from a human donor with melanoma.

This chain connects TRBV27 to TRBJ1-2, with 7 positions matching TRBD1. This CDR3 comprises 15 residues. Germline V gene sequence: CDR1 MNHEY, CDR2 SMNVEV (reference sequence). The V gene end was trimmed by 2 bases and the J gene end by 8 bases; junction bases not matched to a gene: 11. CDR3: CASSLKGGGSGGYTF. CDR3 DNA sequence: TGTGCCAGCAGTTTAAAGGGAGGGGGCTCGGGCGGCTACACCTTC.

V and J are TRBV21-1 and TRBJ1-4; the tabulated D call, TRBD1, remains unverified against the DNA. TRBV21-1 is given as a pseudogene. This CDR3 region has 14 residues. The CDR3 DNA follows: TGTGCCAGCAGTATAGGCACAGGGGATGAAAAACTGTTTTTT. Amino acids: CASSIGTGDEKLFF.

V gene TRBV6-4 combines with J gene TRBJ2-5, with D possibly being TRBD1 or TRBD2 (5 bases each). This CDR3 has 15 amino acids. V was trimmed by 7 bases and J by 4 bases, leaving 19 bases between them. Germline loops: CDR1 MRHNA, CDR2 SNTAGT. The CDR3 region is CASIAPGPTRETQYF. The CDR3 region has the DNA TGTGCCAGCATTGCTCCGGGACCGACCCGAGAGACCCAGTACTTC.

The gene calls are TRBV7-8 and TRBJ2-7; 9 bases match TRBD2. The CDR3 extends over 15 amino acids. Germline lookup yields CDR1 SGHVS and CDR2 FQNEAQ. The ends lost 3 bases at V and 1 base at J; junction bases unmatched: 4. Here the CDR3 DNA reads TGTGCCAGCAGCTTCTCGAGCGGGGGGTCCTACGAGCAGTACTTC. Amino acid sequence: CASSFSSGGSYEQYF.

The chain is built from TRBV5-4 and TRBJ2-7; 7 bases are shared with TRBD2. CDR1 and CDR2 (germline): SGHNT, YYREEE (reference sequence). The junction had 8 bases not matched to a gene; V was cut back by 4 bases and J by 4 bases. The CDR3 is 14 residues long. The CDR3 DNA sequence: TGTGCCAGCAGCCTACGGGACTACCATTACGAGCAGTACTTC. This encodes CASSLRDYHYEQYF.

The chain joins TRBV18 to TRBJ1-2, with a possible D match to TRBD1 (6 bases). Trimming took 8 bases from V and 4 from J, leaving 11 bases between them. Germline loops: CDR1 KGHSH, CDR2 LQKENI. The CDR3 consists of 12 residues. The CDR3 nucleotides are TGTGCCAGCAGCCCGGACAGCTATGGCTACACCTTC. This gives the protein CASSPDSYGYTF. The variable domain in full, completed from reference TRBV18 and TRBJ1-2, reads NAGVMQNPRHLVRRRGQEARLRCSPMKGHSHVYWYRQLPEEGLKFMVYLQKENIIDESGMPKERFSAEFPKEGPSILRIQQVVRGDSAAYFCASSPDSYGYTFGSGTRLTVV.

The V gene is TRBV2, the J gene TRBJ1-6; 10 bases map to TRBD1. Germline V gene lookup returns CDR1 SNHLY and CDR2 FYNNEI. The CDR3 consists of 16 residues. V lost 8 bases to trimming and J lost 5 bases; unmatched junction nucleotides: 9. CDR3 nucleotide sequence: TGTGCCAGCGGGGGTCCCGGACAGGGGGATAATTCACCCCTCCACTTT. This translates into CASGGPGQGDNSPLHF.

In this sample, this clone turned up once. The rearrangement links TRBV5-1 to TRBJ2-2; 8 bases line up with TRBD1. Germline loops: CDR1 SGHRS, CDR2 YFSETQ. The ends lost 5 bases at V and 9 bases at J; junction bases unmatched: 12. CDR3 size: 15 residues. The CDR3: CASRSTGDTDRELFF. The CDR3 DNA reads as TGCGCCAGCAGGTCGACAGGGGACACGGACCGGGAGCTGTTTTTT.

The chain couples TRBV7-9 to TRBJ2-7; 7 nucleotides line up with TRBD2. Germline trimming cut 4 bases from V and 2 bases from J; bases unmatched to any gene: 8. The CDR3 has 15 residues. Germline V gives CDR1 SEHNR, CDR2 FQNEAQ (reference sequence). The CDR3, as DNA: TGTGCCAGCAGCTCTGCGACTAGCATCACCTACGAGCAGTACTTC. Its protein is CASSSATSITYEQYF.

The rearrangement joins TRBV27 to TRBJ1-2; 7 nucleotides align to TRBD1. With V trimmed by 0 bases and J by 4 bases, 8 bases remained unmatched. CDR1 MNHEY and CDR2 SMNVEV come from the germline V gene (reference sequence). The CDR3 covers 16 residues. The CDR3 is CASSLSGQDIIYGYTF. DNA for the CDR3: TGTGCCAGCAGTTTATCCGGACAGGATATCATCTATGGCTACACCTTC.

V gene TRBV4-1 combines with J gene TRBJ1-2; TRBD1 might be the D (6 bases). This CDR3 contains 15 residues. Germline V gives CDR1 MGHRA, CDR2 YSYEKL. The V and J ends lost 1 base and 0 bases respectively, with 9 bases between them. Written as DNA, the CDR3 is TGCGCCAGCAGCCAAGTACGACAGGCTAACTATGGCTACACCTTC. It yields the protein CASSQVRQANYGYTF.

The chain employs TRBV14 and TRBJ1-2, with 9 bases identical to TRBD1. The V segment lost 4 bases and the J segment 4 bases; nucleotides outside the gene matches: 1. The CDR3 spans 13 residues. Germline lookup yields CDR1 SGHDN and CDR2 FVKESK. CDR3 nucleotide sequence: TGTGCCAGCAGCCCGGACAGGGGCTATGGCTACACCTTC. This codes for CASSPDRGYGYTF.

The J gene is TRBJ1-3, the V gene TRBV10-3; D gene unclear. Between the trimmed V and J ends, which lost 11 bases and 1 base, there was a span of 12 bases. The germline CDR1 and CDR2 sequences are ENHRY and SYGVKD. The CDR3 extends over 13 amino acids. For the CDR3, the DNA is TGTGCCCTGCGGCCATCGTCTGGAAACACCATATATTTT. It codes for CALRPSSGNTIYF.

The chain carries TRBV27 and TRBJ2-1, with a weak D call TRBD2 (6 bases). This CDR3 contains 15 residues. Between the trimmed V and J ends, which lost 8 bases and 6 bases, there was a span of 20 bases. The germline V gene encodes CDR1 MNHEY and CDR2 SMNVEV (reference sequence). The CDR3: CASQRVGLRSNEQFF. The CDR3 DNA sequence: TGTGCCAGCCAGCGGGTGGGCCTTAGGAGCAATGAGCAGTTCTTC.

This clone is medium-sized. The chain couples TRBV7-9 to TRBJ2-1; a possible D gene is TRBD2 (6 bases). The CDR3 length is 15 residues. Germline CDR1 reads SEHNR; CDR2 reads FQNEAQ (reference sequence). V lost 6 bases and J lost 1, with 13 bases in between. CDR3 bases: TGTGCCAGCAGGCAGACTAGTGGTTCCTACAATGAGCAGTTCTTC. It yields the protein CASRQTSGSYNEQFF.

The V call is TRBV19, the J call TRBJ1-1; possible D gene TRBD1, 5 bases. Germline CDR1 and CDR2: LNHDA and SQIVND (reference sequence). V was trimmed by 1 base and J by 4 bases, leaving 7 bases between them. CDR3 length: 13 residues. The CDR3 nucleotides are TGTGCCAGTAGTATAGTGGGGGGCACTGAAGCTTTCTTT. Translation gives CASSIVGGTEAFF.

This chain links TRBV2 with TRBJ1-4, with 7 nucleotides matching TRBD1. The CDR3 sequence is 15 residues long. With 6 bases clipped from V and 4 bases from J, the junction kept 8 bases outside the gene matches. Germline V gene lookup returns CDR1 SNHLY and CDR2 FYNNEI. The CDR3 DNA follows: TGTGCCAGCAGGGCCCCGGGACAGTATAATGAAAAACTGTTTTTT. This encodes CASRAPGQYNEKLFF.

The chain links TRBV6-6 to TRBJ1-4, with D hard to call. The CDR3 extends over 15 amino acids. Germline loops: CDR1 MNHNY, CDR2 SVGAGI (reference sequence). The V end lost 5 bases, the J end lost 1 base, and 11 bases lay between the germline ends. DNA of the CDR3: TGTGCCAGCAGTAGCTTAACGAGAACTAATGAAAAACTGTTTTTT. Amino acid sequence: CASSSLTRTNEKLFF.

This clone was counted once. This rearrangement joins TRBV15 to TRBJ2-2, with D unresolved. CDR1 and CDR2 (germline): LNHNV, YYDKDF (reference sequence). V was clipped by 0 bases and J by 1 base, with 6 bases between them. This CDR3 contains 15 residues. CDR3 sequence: CATSRDNRNTGELFF. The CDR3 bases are TGTGCCACCAGCAGAGATAACAGGAACACCGGGGAGCTGTTTTTT.

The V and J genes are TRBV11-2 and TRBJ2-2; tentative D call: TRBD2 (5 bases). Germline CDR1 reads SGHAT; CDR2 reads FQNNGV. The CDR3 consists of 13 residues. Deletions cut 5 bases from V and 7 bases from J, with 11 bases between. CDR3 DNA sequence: TGTGCCAGCAGCCCCCGTGGACTCGGGGAGCTGTTTTTT. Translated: CASSPRGLGELFF.

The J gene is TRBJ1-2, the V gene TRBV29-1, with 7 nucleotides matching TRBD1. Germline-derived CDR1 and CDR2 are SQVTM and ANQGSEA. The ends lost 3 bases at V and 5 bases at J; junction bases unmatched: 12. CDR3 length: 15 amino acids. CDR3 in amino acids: CSVELYNRGGYGYTF. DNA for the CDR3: TGCAGCGTTGAGCTCTATAACAGGGGCGGGTATGGCTACACCTTC.

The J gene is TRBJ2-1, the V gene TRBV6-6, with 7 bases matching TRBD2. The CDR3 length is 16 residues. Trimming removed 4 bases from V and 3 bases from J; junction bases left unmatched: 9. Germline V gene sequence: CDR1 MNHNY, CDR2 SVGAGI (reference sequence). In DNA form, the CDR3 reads TGTGCCAGCAGTTTCGGGGGGTATAAGAACTACAATGAGCAGTTCTTC. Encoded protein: CASSFGGYKNYNEQFF.

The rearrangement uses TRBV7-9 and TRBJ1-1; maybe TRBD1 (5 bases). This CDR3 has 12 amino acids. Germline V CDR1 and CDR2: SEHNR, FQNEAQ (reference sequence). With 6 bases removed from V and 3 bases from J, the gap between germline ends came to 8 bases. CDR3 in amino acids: CASRWGDTEAFF. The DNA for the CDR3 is TGTGCCAGCAGATGGGGGGACACTGAAGCTTTCTTT.

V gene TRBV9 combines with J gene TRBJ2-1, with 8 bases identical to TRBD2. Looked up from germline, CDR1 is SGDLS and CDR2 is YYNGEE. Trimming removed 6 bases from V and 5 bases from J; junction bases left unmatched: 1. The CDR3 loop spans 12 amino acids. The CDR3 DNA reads TGTGCCAGCAACGGGGGGGACAATGAGCAGTTCTTC. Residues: CASNGGDNEQFF.

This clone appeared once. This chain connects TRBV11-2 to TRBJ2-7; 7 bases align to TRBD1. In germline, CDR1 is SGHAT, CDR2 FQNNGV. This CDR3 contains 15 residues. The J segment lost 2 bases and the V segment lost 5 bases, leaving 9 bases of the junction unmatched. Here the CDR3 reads CASSTHRGLAYEQYF. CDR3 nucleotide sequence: TGTGCCAGCAGCACCCACAGGGGATTGGCCTACGAGCAGTACTTC.